This T cell receptor beta chain was sequenced during a study of T cell repertoires in breast cancer. Study-level background: On average each sample gave about 500,000 sequences, approximately 10 reads per cell.

An expanded emulsion RT-PCR with primers for all TCR V genes paired CD8+ T cell chains. A second nested PCR with blocking oligonucleotides suppressed unpaired genes. TCRdb re-called the emulsion pairing reads with MiXCR, one entry per CDR3 protein. The sample holds approximately 37,000 distinct CDR3 sequences, over 40% seen once. What was sequenced was CD8+ T cells. This TCR came from a pool of human donors with breast cancer or a healthy control (not recorded which).

This chain's CDR3 is CASGLGLENTEAFF. The CDR3 coding sequence is TGTGCTAGTGGCTTAGGACTTGAGAACACTGAAGCTTTCTTT. The chain recombines TRBV12-5 with TRBJ1-1; the D is unclear. The CDR3 is made up of 14 amino acids. The germline V gene encodes CDR1 LGHNT and CDR2 FRNRAP. Trimming cost V 6 bases and J 1 base, with 12 bases left between them.